This T cell receptor (beta chain) derives from a study of CD4 T cells in relation to SARS-CoV-2 and coronaviruses. Across the study: Negative control cultures got HIV-1 Nef peptides or no peptide.

Study observations and caveats: Samples before the pandemic and after infection were not matched within any donor.

The CDR3 contains 15 residues. Looked up from germline, CDR1 is MNHEY and CDR2 is SVGEGT. J gave up 2 bases and V 2 bases, and 6 bases lay outside the gene matches. Clones were sequenced by immunoSEQ multiplex PCR, and TCRdb holds only the in-frame ones, with some missing. The profile shows some 29,000 clones, 74% of them singletons. Before the COVID-19 pandemic, during about 2011-2018, CD4+ T cells were taken from unexposed donors. After nine to ten days of culture, CD4+ T cells were isolated. Cells permitting, SARS-CoV-2 S/N and four cold-coronavirus spikes were tested on unexposed-donor CD4+ T cells. Fresh IL-2 medium replaced half the medium on days 3 and 7. Points on this clone: What it binds is unknown.

The source material was CD4+ T cells from PBMCs, cultured in vitro. The chain is built from TRBV6-2 or TRBV6-3 and TRBJ2-7; TRBD2 agrees at 7 bases. The clonotype originates from a human donor in good health. DNA of the CDR3: TGTGCCAGCAGTTACCAGGGACTACAAACCTACGAGCAGTACTTC. It translates to CASSYQGLQTYEQYF.